This entry is about one T cell receptor (beta chain). Antigen specificity is unknown. Of the isolated RNA, all was reverse transcribed, and so the sequenced material was expressed TCRB transcripts. The repertoire was sequenced with immunoSEQ multiplex PCR; TCRdb's copy has only in-frame clones and lacks some. The data contain about 410,000 clones, over 11% of them singletons. This record belongs to a study of beta chain features in type 1 diabetes. As for the study in general: What patients shared with healthy donors was a similar profile of age, gender and cell yields. Study-level results: Patients and controls would share equally any PCR tilt toward shorter templates. Among patients, naive, central memory and Treg TCRB repertoires appeared more similar than among healthy donors.

V dropped 4 bases and J dropped 0; count of bases not matched to a gene: 7. The CDR3 length is 17 residues. Germline V gene lookup returns CDR1 MNHNS and CDR2 SASEGT. The specimen was naive CD4+ T cells from blood. The chain has TRBV6-1 and TRBJ1-3; 9 bases match TRBD1. The receptor's source is a man aged 25-45 years in good health. CDR3 in amino acids: CASSVIVDRGSGNTIYF. CDR3 DNA: TGTGCCAGCAGTGTTATCGTGGACAGGGGCTCTGGAAACACCATATATTTT.